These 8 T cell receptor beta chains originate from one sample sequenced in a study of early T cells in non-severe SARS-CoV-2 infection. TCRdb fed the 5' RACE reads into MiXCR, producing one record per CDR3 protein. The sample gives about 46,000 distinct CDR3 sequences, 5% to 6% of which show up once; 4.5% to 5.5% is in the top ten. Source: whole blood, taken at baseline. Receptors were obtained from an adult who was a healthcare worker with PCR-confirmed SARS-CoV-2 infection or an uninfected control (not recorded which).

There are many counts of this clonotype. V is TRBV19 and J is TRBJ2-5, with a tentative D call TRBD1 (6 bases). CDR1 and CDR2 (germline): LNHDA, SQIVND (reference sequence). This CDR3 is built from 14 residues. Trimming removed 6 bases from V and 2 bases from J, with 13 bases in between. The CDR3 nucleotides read TGTGCCAGTAGCGATGACAGGAGACAAGAGACCCAGTACTTC. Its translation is CASSDDRRQETQYF. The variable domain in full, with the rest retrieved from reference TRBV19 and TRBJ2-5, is DGGITQSPKYLFRKEGQNVTLSCEQNLNHDAMYWYRQDPGQGLRLIYYSQIVNDFQKGDIAEGYSVSREKKESFPLTVTSAQKNPTAFYLCASSDDRRQETQYFGPGTRLLVL.

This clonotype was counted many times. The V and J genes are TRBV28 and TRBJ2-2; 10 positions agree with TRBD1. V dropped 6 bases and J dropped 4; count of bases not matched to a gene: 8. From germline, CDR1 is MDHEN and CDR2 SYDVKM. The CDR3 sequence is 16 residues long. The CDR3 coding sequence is TGTGCCAGCAGACTATCCGGGACAGGGGCCACCGGGGAGCTGTTTTTT. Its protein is CASRLSGTGATGELFF.

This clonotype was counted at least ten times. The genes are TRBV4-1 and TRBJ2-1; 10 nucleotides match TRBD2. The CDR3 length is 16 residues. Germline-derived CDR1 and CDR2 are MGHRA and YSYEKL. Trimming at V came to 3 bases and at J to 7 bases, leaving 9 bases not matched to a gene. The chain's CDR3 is CASSQEWTSGSNEQFF. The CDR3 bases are TGCGCCAGCAGCCAGGAGTGGACTAGCGGTAGTAATGAGCAGTTCTTC.

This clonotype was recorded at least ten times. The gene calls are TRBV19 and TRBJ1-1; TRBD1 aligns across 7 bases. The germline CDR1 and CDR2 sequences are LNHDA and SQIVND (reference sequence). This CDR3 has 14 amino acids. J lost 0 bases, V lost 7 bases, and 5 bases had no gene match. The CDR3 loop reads CASTEGALNTEAFF. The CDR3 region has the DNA TGTGCCAGTACCGAGGGGGCTTTGAACACTGAAGCTTTCTTT.

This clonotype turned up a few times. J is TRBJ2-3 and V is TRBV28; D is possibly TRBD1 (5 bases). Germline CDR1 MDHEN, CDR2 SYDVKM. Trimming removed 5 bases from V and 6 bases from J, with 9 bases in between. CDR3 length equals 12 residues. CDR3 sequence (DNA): TGTGCCAGCAGTAGATCAGGGGATACGCAGTATTTT. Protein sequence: CASSRSGDTQYF.

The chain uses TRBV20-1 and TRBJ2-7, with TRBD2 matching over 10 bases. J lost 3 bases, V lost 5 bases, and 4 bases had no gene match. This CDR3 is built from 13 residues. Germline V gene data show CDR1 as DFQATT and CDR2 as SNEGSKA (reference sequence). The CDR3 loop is CSAPTSGFYEQYF. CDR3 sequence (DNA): TGCAGTGCTCCGACTAGCGGGTTCTACGAGCAGTACTTC.

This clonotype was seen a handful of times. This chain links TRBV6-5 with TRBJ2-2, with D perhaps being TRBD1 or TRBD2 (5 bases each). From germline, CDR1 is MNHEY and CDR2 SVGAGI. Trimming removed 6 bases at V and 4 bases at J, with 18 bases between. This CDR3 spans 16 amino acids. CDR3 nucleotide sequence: TGTGCCAGCAGGAGGGGACCACACCAGGGCACCGGGGAGCTGTTTTTT. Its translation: CASRRGPHQGTGELFF.

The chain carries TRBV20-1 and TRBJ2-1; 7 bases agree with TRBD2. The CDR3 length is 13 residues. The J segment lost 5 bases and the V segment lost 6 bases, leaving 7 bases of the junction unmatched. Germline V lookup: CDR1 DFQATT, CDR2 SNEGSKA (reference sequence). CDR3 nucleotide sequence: TGCAGTGCAGAATCACTAGCGAACAATGAGCAGTTCTTC. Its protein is CSAESLANNEQFF.